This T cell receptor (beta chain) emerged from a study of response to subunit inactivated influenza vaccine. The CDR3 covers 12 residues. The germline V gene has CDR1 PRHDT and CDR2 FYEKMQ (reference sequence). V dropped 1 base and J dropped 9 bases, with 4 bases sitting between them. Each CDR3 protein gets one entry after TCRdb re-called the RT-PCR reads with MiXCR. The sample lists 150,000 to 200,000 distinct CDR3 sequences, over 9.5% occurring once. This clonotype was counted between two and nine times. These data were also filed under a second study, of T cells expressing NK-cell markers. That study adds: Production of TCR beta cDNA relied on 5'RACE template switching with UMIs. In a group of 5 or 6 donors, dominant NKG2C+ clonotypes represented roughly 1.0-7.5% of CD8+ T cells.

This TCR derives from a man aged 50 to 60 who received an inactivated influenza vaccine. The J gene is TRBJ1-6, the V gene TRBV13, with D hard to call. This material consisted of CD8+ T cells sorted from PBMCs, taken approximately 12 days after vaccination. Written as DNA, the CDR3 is TGTGCCAGCAGCTTAGTAGGTTCACCCCTCCACTTT. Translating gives CASSLVGSPLHF.